Described below is a single T cell receptor beta chain sequence and its context. As yet, its antigen is unknown. These data come from a study of cytomegalovirus exposure and HLA in healthy donors. Study-wide results and limits: A few of the chains that were CMV-associated were confirmed in vitro to be specific for CMV antigens. It was found in a later analysis that first-cohort TCR clusters tended to co-occur in the 100 to 150 validation repertoires. Reported results showed that the classifier diagnosed cytomegalovirus status with high specificity and sensitivity.

V lost 0 bases, J lost 7 bases, and 7 bases lay in between. Germline CDR1 reads MNHNY; CDR2 reads SVGAGI (reference sequence). The CDR3 runs to 12 residues. Generated by immunoSEQ multiplex PCR, the TCRdb table keeps only in-frame clones and is missing some. The repertoire consists of some 140,000 clones, with 82% occurring once and the leading ten covering just under 30%. This chain joins TRBV6-6 and TRBJ2-7, with D hard to call. The receptor was derived from a young man in good health and CMV-seropositive. Sample: PBMCs. Here the CDR3 reads CASSYSNAEQYF. The CDR3 region has the DNA TGTGCCAGCAGTTACTCGAATGCGGAGCAGTACTTC.